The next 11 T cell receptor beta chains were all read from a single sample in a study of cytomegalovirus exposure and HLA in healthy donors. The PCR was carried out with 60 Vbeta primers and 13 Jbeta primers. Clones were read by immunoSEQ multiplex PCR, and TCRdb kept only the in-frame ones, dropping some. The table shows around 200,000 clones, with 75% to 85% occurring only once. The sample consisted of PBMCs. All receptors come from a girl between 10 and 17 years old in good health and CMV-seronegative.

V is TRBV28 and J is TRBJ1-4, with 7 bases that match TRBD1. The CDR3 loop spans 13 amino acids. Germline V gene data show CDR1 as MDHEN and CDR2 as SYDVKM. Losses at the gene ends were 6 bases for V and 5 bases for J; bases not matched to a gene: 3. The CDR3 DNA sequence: TGTGCCAGCAGCTGGACAGGAAATGAAAAACTGTTTTTT. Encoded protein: CASSWTGNEKLFF.

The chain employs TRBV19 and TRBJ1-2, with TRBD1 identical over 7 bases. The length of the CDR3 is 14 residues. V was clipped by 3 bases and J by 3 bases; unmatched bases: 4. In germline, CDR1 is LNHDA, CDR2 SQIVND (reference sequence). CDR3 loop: CASSIPGQYYGYTF. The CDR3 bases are TGTGCCAGTAGTATTCCGGGACAGTACTATGGCTACACCTTC.

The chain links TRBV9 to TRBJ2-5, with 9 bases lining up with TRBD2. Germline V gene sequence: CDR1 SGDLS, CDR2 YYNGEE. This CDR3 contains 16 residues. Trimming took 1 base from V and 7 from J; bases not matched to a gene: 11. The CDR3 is CASSVIDSGRVGTQYF. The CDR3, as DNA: TGTGCCAGCAGCGTAATCGATAGCGGGAGAGTTGGGACCCAGTACTTC.

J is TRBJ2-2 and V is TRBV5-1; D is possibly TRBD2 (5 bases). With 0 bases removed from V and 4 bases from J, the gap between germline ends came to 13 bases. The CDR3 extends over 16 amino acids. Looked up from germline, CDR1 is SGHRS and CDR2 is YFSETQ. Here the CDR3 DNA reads TGCGCCAGCAGCTTGGAACCGACCACTAGCACCGGGGAGCTGTTTTTT. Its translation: CASSLEPTTSTGELFF.

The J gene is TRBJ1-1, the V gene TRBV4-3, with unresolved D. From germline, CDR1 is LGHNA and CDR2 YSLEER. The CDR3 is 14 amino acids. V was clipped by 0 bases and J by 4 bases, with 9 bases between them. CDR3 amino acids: CASSQDNSLTEAFF. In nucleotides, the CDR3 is TGCGCCAGCAGCCAAGACAACAGTCTCACTGAAGCTTTCTTT.

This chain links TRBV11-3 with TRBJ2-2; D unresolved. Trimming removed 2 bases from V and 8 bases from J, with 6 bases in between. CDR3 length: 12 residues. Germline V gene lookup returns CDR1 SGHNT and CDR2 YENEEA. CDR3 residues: CASSLIRGELFF. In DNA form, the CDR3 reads TGTGCCAGCAGCTTAATCCGGGGGGAGCTGTTTTTT.

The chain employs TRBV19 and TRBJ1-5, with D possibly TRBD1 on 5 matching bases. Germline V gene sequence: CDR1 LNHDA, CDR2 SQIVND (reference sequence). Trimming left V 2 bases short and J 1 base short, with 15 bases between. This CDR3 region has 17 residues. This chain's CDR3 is CASSIKSGPGSNQPQHF. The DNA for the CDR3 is TGTGCCAGTAGTATAAAATCGGGCCCAGGGAGCAATCAGCCCCAGCATTTT.

The CDR3 DNA is TGTGCCAGCAGCTCCGGGAGGGACCCCGGGGAGCTGTTTTTT. It translates to CASSSGRDPGELFF. The chain combines TRBV7-9 with TRBJ2-2; 8 bases fit TRBD2. The CDR3 has 14 residues. The germline gives CDR1 SEHNR, CDR2 FQNEAQ (reference sequence). After removal of 4 bases from V and 6 bases from J, the junction contained 4 bases not matched to a gene.

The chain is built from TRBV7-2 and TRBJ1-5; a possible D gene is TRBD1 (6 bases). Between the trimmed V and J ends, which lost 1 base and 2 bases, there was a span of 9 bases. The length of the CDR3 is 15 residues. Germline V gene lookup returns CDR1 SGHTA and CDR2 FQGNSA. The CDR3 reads CASSLEQGRNQPQHF. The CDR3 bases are TGTGCCAGCAGCTTAGAACAGGGCCGCAATCAGCCCCAGCATTTT.

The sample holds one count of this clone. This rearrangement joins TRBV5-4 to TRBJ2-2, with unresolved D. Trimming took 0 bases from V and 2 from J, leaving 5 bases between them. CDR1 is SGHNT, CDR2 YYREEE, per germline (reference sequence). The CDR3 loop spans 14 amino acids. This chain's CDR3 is CASSLVSNTGELFF. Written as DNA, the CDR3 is TGTGCCAGCAGCTTGGTCTCTAACACCGGGGAGCTGTTTTTT. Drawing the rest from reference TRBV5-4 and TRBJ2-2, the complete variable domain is ETGVTQSPTHLIKTRGQQVTLRCSSQSGHNTVSWYQQALGQGPQFIFQYYREEENGRGNFPPRFSGLQFPNYSSELNVNALELDDSALYLCASSLVSNTGELFFGEGSRLTVL.

This CDR3 reads CASSVLGQKNTEAFF. In nucleotides, the CDR3 is TGTGCCAGCAGCGTACTCGGACAGAAAAACACTGAAGCTTTCTTT. The chain is built from TRBV5-6 and TRBJ1-1, with D possibly matching TRBD1 (6 bases). The CDR3 loop spans 15 amino acids. V was pared by 4 bases and J by 2 bases, with 15 bases between. The germline CDR1 and CDR2 sequences are SGHDT and YYEEEE. Full variable domain (outside the CDR3, taken from reference TRBV5-6 and TRBJ1-1): DAGVTQSPTHLIKTRGQQVTLRCSPKSGHDTVSWYQQALGQGPQFIFQYYEEEERQRGNFPDRFSGHQFPNYSSELNVNALLLGDSALYLCASSVLGQKNTEAFFGQGTRLTVV.